The 7 T cell receptor beta chains listed next were all sequenced from one sample in a study of cytomegalovirus exposure and HLA in healthy donors. Sequencing was performed with immunoSEQ multiplex PCR; in TCRdb, only in-frame clones are kept and a portion is missing. This sample has 110,000 to 150,000 clones, with 88% found just once. Material: PBMCs. These TCRs come from a woman aged 18 to 35 in good health and CMV-seropositive.

CDR3 sequence: CASSQDWGPQETQYF. The CDR3 DNA is TGCGCCAGCAGCCAAGATTGGGGGCCTCAAGAGACCCAGTACTTC. The chain employs TRBV4-1 and TRBJ2-5, with D possibly matching TRBD1 (6 bases). Looked up from germline, CDR1 is MGHRA and CDR2 is YSYEKL. The CDR3 contains 15 residues. V shed 0 bases and J shed 2 bases, with 10 bases lying between them.

The CDR3: CASSKGLAGTDTQYF. DNA for the CDR3: TGTGCCAGCAGCAAGGGACTAGCTGGCACAGATACGCAGTATTTT. The chain is built from TRBV7-3 and TRBJ2-3; TRBD2 matches at 9 bases. The V gene's germline CDR1 is SGHTA and CDR2 FQGTGA. J gave up 1 base and V 5 bases, and 4 bases lay outside the gene matches. This CDR3 contains 15 residues. The full variable domain, rest sourced from reference TRBV7-3 and TRBJ2-3, is GAGVSQTPSNKVTEKGKYVELRCDPISGHTALYWYRQSLGQGPEFLIYFQGTGAADDSGLPNDRFFAVRPEGSVSTLKIQRTERGDSAVYLCASSKGLAGTDTQYFGPGTRLTVL.

The chain employs TRBV5-6 and TRBJ2-1, with a weak D call TRBD2 (6 bases). Germline assignment: CDR1 SGHDT and CDR2 YYEEEE. V was shortened by 4 bases and J by 4 bases, with 21 bases between the two germline ends. The CDR3 is 17 residues long. The CDR3 nucleotides are TGTGCCAGCAGCCCTAGACCTTGGGACTCACATTACAATGAGCAGTTCTTC. This gives the protein CASSPRPWDSHYNEQFF.

This clone is classed as medium-sized. The chain uses TRBV7-9 and TRBJ2-7; 13 nucleotides match TRBD2. Germline V gives CDR1 SEHNR, CDR2 FQNEAQ (reference sequence). Trimming cost V 5 bases and J 5 bases; bases outside gene matches: 9. This CDR3 spans 16 amino acids. CDR3 amino acids: CASSHRRTSGSDEQYF. The CDR3, as DNA: TGTGCCAGCAGCCACAGACGGACTAGCGGGAGTGACGAGCAGTACTTC.

The chain uses TRBV10-3 and TRBJ2-4; possibly TRBD2 for D (6 bases). Germline V gene lookup returns CDR1 ENHRY and CDR2 SYGVKD. V lost 6 bases, J lost 8 bases, and 20 bases lay in between. The CDR3 loop spans 15 amino acids. CDR3 DNA: TGTGCCATCAGGGCGGCCGGGGGAGACGGCGACATTCAGTACTTC. Its protein product is CAIRAAGGDGDIQYF.

J is TRBJ2-1 and V is TRBV18; unclear D gene. CDR1 is KGHSH and CDR2 is LQKENI in the germline V gene. Trimming removed 5 bases at V and 0 bases at J, with 11 bases between. CDR3 length equals 15 residues. The CDR3 here is CASSTRRSSYNEQFF. The CDR3 coding sequence is TGTGCCAGCTCAACTCGACGGAGCTCCTACAATGAGCAGTTCTTC.

This clone has only one observation. This chain connects TRBV6-6 to TRBJ1-2; TRBD1 is a possible D gene (5 bases). The germline V and J ends were trimmed by 2 bases and 5 bases, with 18 bases remaining between them. CDR3 length: 16 residues. Germline-derived CDR1 and CDR2 are MNHNY and SVGAGI (reference sequence). The CDR3 here is CASSYEEGVGRYGYTF. As DNA, the CDR3 is TGTGCCAGCAGTTACGAGGAAGGGGTGGGGAGGTATGGCTACACCTTC.